This T cell receptor (beta chain) was retrieved from a study of T cell repertoires in ileal Crohn's disease. The repertoire was sequenced with immunoSEQ multiplex PCR; TCRdb's copy has only in-frame clones and lacks some. The table lists some 9,000 clones, around 77% of them singletons. The TCR comes from an adult with Crohn's disease. Sequenced: ileal tissue.

Here the CDR3 DNA reads TGTGCCAGCACCATCCACAGGGGGCGGAACACTGAAGCTTTCTTT. It codes for CASTIHRGRNTEAFF. This sequence joins TRBV28 and TRBJ1-1; TRBD1 matches 9 bases. V lost 7 bases, J lost 1 base, and 7 bases stayed unmatched. The CDR3 consists of 15 residues. Looked up from germline, CDR1 is MDHEN and CDR2 is SYDVKM.